The rows below give T cell receptor beta chains drawn from one sample of a study of blood T cell repertoires in COVID-19. TCRdb's copy holds only in-frame clones and misses some; the assay was immunoSEQ multiplex PCR. The sample has 200,000 to 250,000 clones; about 80% are singletons. The sequencing sample was made of PBMCs or T cells enriched from blood (not recorded which). All receptors come from a man in his sixties who had recovered from COVID-19. Each CDR3 is given with its conserved first and last residue. A D gene is named only where the DNA matches it firmly. Size values are once, few and many counts, or a class for expanded clones, and some rows have none.

DNA,CDR3,length,J,size,V,D
TGTGCCAGCAGAACCTCGACAGGGAGGAACACTGAAGCTTTCTTT,CASRTSTGRNTEAFF,15,TRBJ1-1,NA,TRBV6-5,TRBD1
TGTGCCAGCTCACCAGGGAACAGGGGATTGGACGAGCAGTACTTC,CASSPGNRGLDEQYF,15,TRBJ2-7,NA,TRBV18,TRBD1
TGCGCCAGCAGCCAAGACCCCGGGGGGGCTGAAGCTTTCTTT,CASSQDPGGAEAFF,14,TRBJ1-1,NA,TRBV4-1,NA
TGTGCCAGCAGGGGGGCAGGGGTGAATCAGCCCCAGCATTTT,CASRGAGVNQPQHF,14,TRBJ1-5,NA,TRBV27,NA
TGTGCCAGCAGTGATACACACCGTGCTAGCACAGATACGCAGTATTTT,CASSDTHRASTDTQYF,16,TRBJ2-3,once,TRBV6-4,NA
TGTGCCAGCAGTGAGACAGGGTTCAATCAGCCCCAGCATTTT,CASSETGFNQPQHF,14,TRBJ1-5,NA,TRBV2,TRBD1
TGTGCCAGCTCCCTAAGGGGGCCCAACACTGAAGCTTTCTTT,CASSLRGPNTEAFF,14,TRBJ1-1,NA,TRBV6-5,TRBD1
TGTGCCAGCAGCAGGGACAGGGACTACGAGCAGTACTTC,CASSRDRDYEQYF,13,TRBJ2-7,few,TRBV11-2,TRBD1
TGTGCCAGCAGCGCGGGACAGCGAAGGCACGAGCAGTACTTC,CASSAGQRRHEQYF,14,TRBJ2-7,NA,TRBV7-2,NA
TGTGCCAGCAGCTTGGCCGCCAGCGGATACAATGAGCAGTTCTTC,CASSLAASGYNEQFF,15,TRBJ2-1,few,TRBV5-5,NA
TGTGCCAGCACCTTAGGGGAAGGGGTGAGCACCGGGGAGCTGTTTTTT,CASTLGEGVSTGELFF,16,TRBJ2-2,few,TRBV27,NA
TGTGCCAGCAGCTTAAGGGGGGGCGGCACCTATAATTCACCCCTCCACTTT,CASSLRGGGTYNSPLHF,17,TRBJ1-6,NA,TRBV11-2,NA
TGTGCCAGTAGTTCAGGGGTCAGGGGTCGCACCGGGGAGCTGTTTTTT,CASSSGVRGRTGELFF,16,TRBJ2-2,NA,TRBV19,NA
TGCAGCGTTGGAGGAGCTCCGGGACAGGGAACCACTGAAGCTTTCTTT,CSVGGAPGQGTTEAFF,16,TRBJ1-1,NA,TRBV29-1,TRBD1
TGTGCCAGTAGGGCGCCGGGAGGGGTGAACACTGAAGCTTTCTTT,CASRAPGGVNTEAFF,15,TRBJ1-1,NA,TRBV19,NA
TGCAGCGTTGAAGACGGATTAATCGGGTTAGATACGCAGTATTTT,CSVEDGLIGLDTQYF,15,TRBJ2-3,NA,TRBV29-1,NA